These 25 T cell receptor beta chains share one sample of origin, sequenced in a study of T cells in Graves' hyperthyroidism and ophthalmopathy. Researchers took RNA transcripts and amplified the TCR beta CDR3 regions from them. First-round RT-PCR targeting the TCR CDR3 was performed with the HTBI primer set. In TCRdb, the multiplex PCR reads were re-called with MiXCR into one record per CDR3 protein. Of about 480,000 distinct CDR3 sequences in the sample, about 20% are singletons; the top ten hold 45% to 50%. Material: blood. Source of these receptors: a woman between 70 and 85 years old with Graves' ophthalmopathy.

This clonotype was seen repeatedly, ten times or more. The rearrangement links TRBV6-6 to TRBJ1-1; TRBD1 might be the D (5 bases). V was shortened by 0 bases and J by 4 bases, with 12 bases between the two germline ends. Per germline, CDR1 MNHNY and CDR2 SVGAGI (reference sequence). The CDR3 is 15 amino acids. The CDR3 nucleotides read TGTGCCAGCAGTTACTCGGGTACGGGGGGCACTGAAGCTTTCTTT. It yields the protein CASSYSGTGGTEAFF.

The chain employs TRBV7-2 and TRBJ2-6; D is ambiguous. The CDR3 contains 14 residues. Germline V CDR1 and CDR2: SGHTA, FQGNSA. The CDR3 coding sequence is TGTGCAACTGCCCCACCGTGGGGGGCCAACGTCCTGACTTTC. As protein: CATAPPWGANVLTF. Together with reference TRBV7-2 and TRBJ2-6, the CDR3 gives the full variable domain: GAGVSQSPSNKVTEKGKDVELRCDPISGHTALYWYRQSLGQGLEFLIYFQGNSAPDKSGLPSDRFSAERTGGSVSTLTIQRTQQEDSAVYLCATAPPWGANVLTFGAGSRLTVL.

The chain combines TRBV28 with TRBJ2-5; 10 bases line up with TRBD1. V lost 5 bases to trimming and J lost 4 bases; unmatched junction nucleotides: 10. This CDR3 has 16 amino acids. CDR1 and CDR2 (germline): MDHEN, SYDVKM. The CDR3 region has the DNA TGTGCCAGCAGTCCCTGGACAGGGGGAGAGGGAGAGACCCAGTACTTC. Its translation is CASSPWTGGEGETQYF.

This clonotype showed up many times. The chain employs TRBV7-2 and TRBJ1-1, with D unresolved. V was shortened by 0 bases and J by 0 bases, with 5 bases between the two germline ends. There are 14 residues in the CDR3. The germline V gene encodes CDR1 SGHTA and CDR2 FQGNSA. The CDR3 region is CASSLAAMNTEAFF. The CDR3 nucleotides are TGTGCCAGCAGCTTAGCAGCAATGAACACTGAAGCTTTCTTT.

About this clonotype itself: The junction does not match germline at one end; this may be a read error. The chain combines TRBV6-1 with TRBJ1-1; TRBD1 might be the D (6 bases). Germline CDR1 MNHNS, CDR2 SASEGT. The length of the CDR3 is 14 residues. The CDR3 sequence: CASTWRDKNAEAFF. DNA for the CDR3: TGTGCCAGCACGTGGAGGGACAAGAACGCTGAAGCTTTCTTT.

The sample holds many counts of this clonotype. The chain links TRBV4-1 to TRBJ2-1; D call uncertain. V was shortened by 4 bases and J by 9 bases, with 16 bases between the two germline ends. Germline V gene lookup returns CDR1 MGHRA and CDR2 YSYEKL. The CDR3 extends over 14 amino acids. The CDR3 region is CASSPPPGVLEQFF. Here the CDR3 DNA reads TGCGCCAGCAGCCCTCCCCCTGGCGTTCTTGAGCAGTTCTTC.

The CDR3 DNA sequence: TGTGCCAGCAGCTTGGTTGGGAGGGGCTACACAGATACGCAGTATTTT. Its protein is CASSLVGRGYTDTQYF. The rearrangement joins TRBV7-9 to TRBJ2-3; 7 positions agree with TRBD2. The CDR3 runs to 16 residues. The germline V gene has CDR1 SEHNR and CDR2 FQNEAQ (reference sequence). The trim removed 3 bases at V and 2 bases at J, leaving 8 bases unmatched.

The rearrangement joins TRBV6-2 or TRBV6-3 to TRBJ2-4, with D possibly being TRBD2 (6 bases). The CDR3 length is 16 residues. Germline loops: CDR1 MNHEY, CDR2 SVGEGT. Trimming left V 6 bases short and J 0 bases short, with 15 bases between. The CDR3 nucleotides read TGTGCCAGCAGGAGGGGTAGCGGAGTAGCCAAAAACATTCAGTACTTC. Protein: CASRRGSGVAKNIQYF.

This clonotype was detected only a few times. The genes are TRBV9 and TRBJ2-5; D is tentatively TRBD1 or TRBD2 (5 bases each). The V end lost 0 bases, the J end lost 5 bases, and 14 bases lay between the germline ends. The CDR3 runs to 15 residues. Germline V gives CDR1 SGDLS, CDR2 YYNGEE. The CDR3: CASSVGDPGGETQYF. CDR3 sequence (DNA): TGTGCCAGCAGCGTAGGGGACCCGGGCGGGGAGACCCAGTACTTC.

CDR3 in amino acids: CASSPPGAYNEQFF. The CDR3 DNA follows: TGTGCCAGTAGTCCCCCGGGGGCCTACAATGAGCAGTTCTTC. The chain recombines TRBV19 with TRBJ2-1; possibly TRBD2 for D (6 bases). The ends were cut back, 5 bases at V and 2 bases at J, with 10 bases in the middle. The CDR3 is 14 residues long. Germline assignment: CDR1 LNHDA and CDR2 SQIVND (reference sequence).

The gene calls are TRBV7-9 and TRBJ2-3, with 7 nucleotides matching TRBD2. This CDR3 region has 20 residues. The V gene end was trimmed by 5 bases and the J gene end by 1 base; junction bases not matched to a gene: 21. Germline values: CDR1 SEHNR, CDR2 FQNEAQ (reference sequence). The CDR3 sequence is CASSRQPFGGGPLGTDTQYF. Written as DNA, the CDR3 is TGTGCCAGCAGCCGGCAACCTTTTGGGGGAGGGCCTTTGGGCACAGATACGCAGTATTTT.

This chain connects TRBV7-9 to TRBJ2-7; 7 bases are a match to TRBD2. J lost 5 bases, V lost 2 bases, and 6 bases had no gene match. The CDR3 totals 14 residues. The germline gives CDR1 SEHNR, CDR2 FQNEAQ (reference sequence). The CDR3 DNA sequence: TGTGCCAGCAGCTTAAGGGGAGGGAGCGACGAGCAGTACTTC. Its translation: CASSLRGGSDEQYF.

A word on this clonotype: This clone may be a read error of a much larger clone one base away. The chain couples TRBV9 to TRBJ2-3; D remains unclear. The CDR3 runs to 13 residues. The germline V and J ends were trimmed by 0 bases and 2 bases, with 4 bases remaining between them. From germline, CDR1 is SGDLS and CDR2 YYNGEE. The CDR3 protein is CASSVDPTDTQYF. The CDR3 bases are TGTGCCAGCAGCGTAGACCCCACAGATACGCAGTATTTT. The variable domain in full, with the rest retrieved from reference TRBV9 and TRBJ2-3, is DSGVTQTPKHLITATGQRVTLRCSPRSGDLSVYWYQQSLDQGLQFLIQYYNGEERAKGNILERFSAQQFPDLHSELNLSSLELGDSALYFCASSVDPTDTQYFGPGTRLTVL.

This clonotype was seen a few times. This chain links TRBV19 with TRBJ1-5, with 7 bases matching TRBD1. V shed 2 bases, J shed 0 bases, and the junction held 4 bases outside the gene matches. This CDR3 is 16 amino acids long. The V gene's germline CDR1 is LNHDA and CDR2 SQIVND (reference sequence). The chain's CDR3 is CASSIWGTVSNQPQHF. The CDR3 DNA follows: TGTGCCAGTAGTATATGGGGGACAGTTAGCAATCAGCCCCAGCATTTT.

This clonotype was seen a handful of times. The chain joins TRBV7-8 to TRBJ2-1, with a possible D match to TRBD2 (6 bases). V was clipped by 5 bases and J by 9 bases, with 20 bases between them. Germline V gene data show CDR1 as SGHVS and CDR2 as FQNEAQ. The CDR3 is 15 amino acids. The CDR3 sequence: CASSAPRVAVVEQFF. The CDR3 DNA sequence: TGTGCCAGCAGCGCGCCCAGAGTAGCGGTGGTTGAGCAGTTCTTC.

V and J are TRBV7-8 and TRBJ2-2; 14 positions match TRBD2. The V and J ends lost 5 bases and 5 bases, in that order; junction bases with no gene match: 13. This CDR3 spans 19 amino acids. Per the germline V gene, CDR1 is SGHVS and CDR2 is FQNEAQ. The CDR3 reads CASSPKSGLAGVYTGELFF. CDR3 sequence (DNA): TGTGCCAGCAGCCCTAAATCGGGACTAGCGGGAGTATATACCGGGGAGCTGTTTTTT.

This clonotype was seen many times. The rearrangement links TRBV12-3 or TRBV12-4 to TRBJ2-7; TRBD1 agrees at 9 bases. This CDR3 contains 14 residues. With 7 bases clipped from V and 6 bases from J, the junction kept 10 bases outside the gene matches. DNA of the CDR3: TGTGCCAGCACCCGGACAGGGGAAGTGGGCGAGCAGTACTTC. Translated: CASTRTGEVGEQYF.

This clonotype was counted only a few times. The chain combines TRBV30 with TRBJ1-1, with TRBD1 as a possible D gene (5 bases). The CDR3 consists of 9 residues. CDR1 and CDR2 (germline): GTSNPN, SVGIG (reference sequence). Trimming pared 2 bases from V and 11 bases from J, leaving 6 bases between. The CDR3 DNA is TGTGCCTGGAGTCCAGGGGCTTTCTTT. It codes for CAWSPGAFF.

The chain combines TRBV12-3 or TRBV12-4 with TRBJ1-6; no definite D call. The V and J ends lost 5 bases and 8 bases respectively, with 13 bases between them. CDR3 size: 14 residues. CDR3 bases: TGTGCCAGCAGTCCCGCCGGGTATTATTCACCCCTCCACTTT. Protein sequence: CASSPAGYYSPLHF.

On this clonotype: This may be a read error: a much more frequent sequence differs by one nucleotide. The CDR3 reads CASSLASGSSNEQYF. The CDR3 DNA reads as TGTGCCAGCAGCTTGGCTAGCGGGAGTTCAAACGAGCAGTACTTC. J is TRBJ2-7 and V is TRBV13; 10 nucleotides match TRBD2. The V and J ends lost 3 bases and 5 bases, in that order; junction bases with no gene match: 7. The V gene's germline CDR1 is PRHDT and CDR2 FYEKMQ (reference sequence). CDR3 length: 15 amino acids.

This clonotype was found a few times. CDR3 in DNA: TGTGCCAGCAGTGAATTCTCGGGAGCGGACACTGAAGCTTTCTTT. Translating it yields CASSEFSGADTEAFF. The V and J genes are TRBV2 and TRBJ1-1; D unresolved. The V end lost 2 bases, the J end lost 3 bases, and 13 bases lay between the germline ends. Germline values: CDR1 SNHLY, CDR2 FYNNEI. The CDR3 is 15 amino acids.

This clonotype was counted at least ten times. CDR3 bases: TGTGCCAGCAGCTTAAACGGGAGGAAAAGCAATGAGCAGTTCTTC. It is translated as CASSLNGRKSNEQFF. This chain links TRBV7-2 with TRBJ2-1, with 7 bases fitting TRBD2. This CDR3 has 15 amino acids. The V and J ends lost 2 bases and 6 bases, in that order; junction bases with no gene match: 7. In germline, CDR1 is SGHTA, CDR2 FQGNSA.

The V call is TRBV18, the J call TRBJ1-1, with D maybe TRBD1 (5 bases). CDR1 is KGHSH and CDR2 is LQKENI in the germline V gene. This CDR3 has 19 amino acids. V was clipped by 0 bases and J by 1 base, with 21 bases between them. The CDR3 coding sequence is TGTGCCAGCTCACCACCGAGGGTCAGGGTTCGGAGGGCGAACACTGAAGCTTTCTTT. Its translation is CASSPPRVRVRRANTEAFF.

This clonotype showed up many times. CDR3 bases: TGTGCCAGCGGCTTAGCAGAGACCCAGTACTTC. Protein: CASGLAETQYF. The gene calls are TRBV28 and TRBJ2-5; D uncertain. The V gene's germline CDR1 is MDHEN and CDR2 SYDVKM. The CDR3 totals 11 residues. Trimming stripped 8 bases from V and 4 bases from J, with 8 bases between.

This clonotype was observed a few times. The chain links TRBV6-1 to TRBJ1-4; D is unresolved. Trimming stripped 7 bases from V and 0 bases from J, with 6 bases between. This CDR3 has 13 residues. Germline V lookup: CDR1 MNHNS, CDR2 SASEGT. In nucleotides, the CDR3 is TGTGCCAGCAAAAGGACAACTAATGAAAAACTGTTTTTT. As protein: CASKRTTNEKLFF.